This entry lists 19 T cell receptor beta chains sequenced from one sample in a study of response to subunit inactivated influenza vaccine. TCRdb reprocessed the RT-PCR reads via MiXCR and lists one record per CDR3 protein. The sample contains under 750,000 distinct CDR3 sequences, roughly 10% of which appear only once. This material consisted of PBMCs from blood, taken on the day of vaccination. The receptors stem from a man aged 50 or older who received an inactivated influenza vaccine.

This clonotype has a handful of counts. This rearrangement joins TRBV2 to TRBJ1-2; possibly TRBD1 for D (5 bases). Germline lookup yields CDR1 SNHLY and CDR2 FYNNEI. The CDR3 contains 14 residues. The germline V and J ends were trimmed by 6 bases and 2 bases, with 13 bases remaining between them. The CDR3 DNA reads TGTGCCAGCAGCCCCGAAAGGGGAAACTATGGCTACACCTTC. Translated, it gives CASSPERGNYGYTF. Full variable domain (missing parts from reference TRBV2 and TRBJ1-2): EPEVTQTPSHQVTQMGQEVILRCVPISNHLYFYWYRQILGQKVEFLVSFYNNEISEKSEIFDDQFSVERPDGSNFTLKIRSTKLEDSAMYFCASSPERGNYGYTFGSGTRLTVV.

This clonotype was seen at least ten times. V usage is TRBV28 and J usage is TRBJ2-3; perhaps TRBD1 as D (6 bases). The CDR3 length is 17 residues. V lost 5 bases, J lost 6 bases, and 24 bases lay in between. CDR1 MDHEN and CDR2 SYDVKM come from the germline V gene. Here the CDR3 DNA reads TGTGCCAGCAGTCCAGGCCCAGGGGTAGCCGACAGGGATACGCAGTATTTT. This gives the protein CASSPGPGVADRDTQYF.

This clonotype was observed a handful of times. The V gene is TRBV4-3, the J gene TRBJ2-7; 7 positions match TRBD1. The V and J ends lost 0 bases and 3 bases, in that order; junction bases with no gene match: 8. Germline V gives CDR1 LGHNA, CDR2 YSLEER. The CDR3 sequence is 16 residues long. The CDR3 DNA sequence: TGCGCCAGCAGCCAAGAACCGACAGGGAATTACTACGAGCAGTACTTC. It codes for CASSQEPTGNYYEQYF.

This clonotype was seen a handful of times. The V call is TRBV4-2, the J call TRBJ2-4; TRBD2 matches 8 bases. J lost 7 bases, V lost 2 bases, and 13 bases had no gene match. This CDR3 is 17 amino acids long. The V gene's germline CDR1 is LGHNA and CDR2 YNFKEQ. The CDR3 reads CASSQTGGGGSWNIQYF. DNA of the CDR3: TGTGCCAGCAGCCAAACCGGGGGCGGGGGGAGTTGGAACATTCAGTACTTC.

This clonotype was seen a few times. The CDR3 region is CASSLAGGSDSPLHF. In nucleotides, the CDR3 is TGTGCCAGCTCACTCGCCGGGGGCTCTGATTCACCCCTCCACTTT. The chain links TRBV18 to TRBJ1-6, with a weak D call TRBD1 (6 bases). Germline V gene data show CDR1 as KGHSH and CDR2 as LQKENI. CDR3 size: 15 residues. Trimming took off 4 bases at V and 8 bases at J, with 15 bases between the two ends.

This clonotype was found a few times. The chain has TRBV6-5 and TRBJ1-2; D perhaps matches TRBD1 (6 bases). V gave up 0 bases and J gave up 0 bases, with 11 bases separating them. The CDR3 has 16 amino acids. Germline CDR1 reads MNHEY; CDR2 reads SVGAGI. Here the CDR3 reads CASSYSLDRPNYGYTF. For the CDR3, the DNA is TGTGCCAGCAGTTACTCTTTGGACAGACCTAACTATGGCTACACCTTC.

In its sample, this clonotype was seen a few times. V gene TRBV5-1 combines with J gene TRBJ2-3; no reliable D call. V was trimmed by 0 bases and J by 4 bases, leaving 6 bases between them. Germline V gene sequence: CDR1 SGHRS, CDR2 YFSETQ. The CDR3 runs to 13 residues. The CDR3 here is CASSLEVSDTQYF. DNA of the CDR3: TGCGCCAGCAGCTTGGAGGTTTCAGATACGCAGTATTTT.

This chain joins TRBV28 and TRBJ1-4; D not resolved. Looked up from germline, CDR1 is MDHEN and CDR2 is SYDVKM. Trimming took 7 bases from V and 0 from J, leaving 9 bases between them. This CDR3 is built from 14 residues. Here the CDR3 reads CASTRAATNEKLFF. The CDR3 DNA reads as TGTGCCAGCACGCGGGCTGCAACTAATGAAAAACTGTTTTTT.

The V gene is TRBV20-1, the J gene TRBJ2-5; D gene uncertain. V was clipped by 6 bases and J by 3 bases, with 17 bases between them. The CDR3 length is 14 residues. CDR1 is DFQATT, CDR2 SNEGSKA, per germline (reference sequence). The CDR3 loop reads CSARKQDPKETQYF. The DNA for the CDR3 is TGCAGTGCCCGGAAGCAGGATCCAAAAGAGACCCAGTACTTC.

This clonotype has a handful of counts. The rearrangement joins TRBV9 to TRBJ2-1; 10 nucleotides agree with TRBD1. After removal of 4 bases from V and 7 bases from J, the junction contained 8 bases not matched to a gene. The germline V gene encodes CDR1 SGDLS and CDR2 YYNGEE. The CDR3 runs 15 residues. The CDR3 sequence is CASSPDPGQGNEQFF. DNA of the CDR3: TGTGCCAGCAGCCCGGACCCGGGACAGGGGAATGAGCAGTTCTTC.

This clonotype was seen many times. The chain combines TRBV2 with TRBJ1-1; a weak D match, TRBD1 (5 bases). Germline loops: CDR1 SNHLY, CDR2 FYNNEI. Between the trimmed V and J ends, which lost 4 bases and 3 bases, there was a span of 15 bases. The CDR3 spans 15 residues. CDR3 region: CASSVQAGWDTEAFF. For the CDR3, the DNA is TGTGCCAGCAGTGTACAGGCGGGGTGGGACACTGAAGCTTTCTTT.

CDR3 bases: TGTGCCAGCAGTCTTAAGGGGGCGCGTGAGCAGTTCTTC. Its translation: CASSLKGAREQFF. The chain has TRBV27 and TRBJ2-1; 7 bases align to TRBD1. The germline V gene encodes CDR1 MNHEY and CDR2 SMNVEV (reference sequence). There are 13 residues in the CDR3. J gave up 9 bases and V 5 bases, and 7 bases lay outside the gene matches.

V is TRBV2 and J is TRBJ2-2; TRBD1 aligns across 9 bases. CDR1 is SNHLY and CDR2 is FYNNEI in the germline V gene. V shed 0 bases, J shed 6 bases, and the junction held 8 bases outside the gene matches. The CDR3 covers 17 residues. For the CDR3, the DNA is TGTGCCAGCAGTGAAGCGGGATGGACAGGGGTGTCCGGGGAGCTGTTTTTT. Translating gives CASSEAGWTGVSGELFF.

This rearrangement joins TRBV25-1 to TRBJ2-2; possible D gene TRBD2, 5 bases. Deletions cut 4 bases from V and 2 bases from J, with 8 bases between. The length of the CDR3 is 14 residues. The V gene's germline CDR1 is MGHDK and CDR2 SYGVNS. This CDR3 reads CASSAGINTGELFF. The CDR3 DNA follows: TGTGCCAGCAGTGCGGGGATTAACACCGGGGAGCTGTTTTTT.

This clonotype was detected many times. The chain has TRBV12-3 or TRBV12-4 and TRBJ1-5; D may be TRBD1 (5 bases). The V end lost 6 bases, the J end lost 7 bases, and 16 bases lay between the germline ends. The CDR3 has 14 amino acids. The CDR3 DNA reads TGTGCCAGCAGGGGGACCGGACGCGACCAGCCCCAGCATTTT. It encodes CASRGTGRDQPQHF.

This chain joins TRBV5-6 and TRBJ1-5; TRBD1 agrees at 9 bases. CDR1 is SGHDT and CDR2 is YYEEEE in the germline V gene. The CDR3 covers 16 residues. V trimming: 4 bases; J trimming: 6 bases; junction bases outside the gene matches: 11. The CDR3 protein is CASSPSGTGLGQPQHF. CDR3 bases: TGTGCCAGCAGCCCCAGTGGGACAGGGTTAGGTCAGCCCCAGCATTTT.

The chain combines TRBV6-5 with TRBJ2-3; D is unresolved. Per germline, CDR1 MNHEY and CDR2 SVGAGI. Between the trimmed V and J ends, which lost 0 bases and 3 bases, there was a span of 7 bases. The CDR3 has 14 amino acids. The chain's CDR3 is CASSYSSWTDTQYF. The CDR3 DNA reads as TGTGCCAGCAGTTACTCGAGTTGGACAGATACGCAGTATTTT.

The V gene is TRBV2, the J gene TRBJ2-7; D tentatively reads TRBD1 or TRBD2 (6 bases each). The germline V and J ends were trimmed by 4 bases and 4 bases, with 23 bases remaining between them. Germline CDR1 and CDR2: SNHLY and FYNNEI. This CDR3 comprises 17 residues. CDR3: CASSGIYWGAEGYEQYF. The CDR3 coding sequence is TGTGCCAGCAGTGGAATCTATTGGGGGGCGGAGGGTTACGAGCAGTACTTC.

V usage is TRBV9 and J usage is TRBJ2-3; D unclear. Germline V lookup: CDR1 SGDLS, CDR2 YYNGEE. The V end was cut by 3 bases, the J end by 6 bases, with 11 bases between. The CDR3 is made up of 13 amino acids. The DNA of the CDR3 is TGTGCCAGCAGCGATACCGCTTGGGATACGCAGTATTTT. As protein: CASSDTAWDTQYF.